These 10 T cell receptor beta chains originate from one sample sequenced in a study of early T cells in non-severe SARS-CoV-2 infection. In TCRdb, the 5' RACE reads were re-called with MiXCR into one record per CDR3 protein. The sample lists under 70,000 distinct CDR3 sequences, around 6% seen once, with roughly 7% in the top ten. Sequencing was carried out using whole blood. The source is an adult who was a healthcare worker with PCR-confirmed SARS-CoV-2 infection or an uninfected control (not recorded which).

Many counts were recorded for this clonotype. This chain links TRBV20-1 with TRBJ2-5; D possibly corresponds to TRBD2 (5 bases). CDR1 is DFQATT and CDR2 is SNEGSKA in the germline V gene (reference sequence). There are 16 residues in the CDR3. The V end lost 0 bases, the J end lost 2 bases, and 16 bases lay between the germline ends. The CDR3 DNA follows: TGCAGTGCTAGAGATGTGAAGGCCCGGACTCAAGAGACCCAGTACTTC. Its protein product is CSARDVKARTQETQYF.

The chain employs TRBV5-1 and TRBJ1-1, with D hard to call. The CDR3 is 15 residues long. CDR1 and CDR2 (germline): SGHRS, YFSETQ. Between the trimmed V and J ends, which lost 3 bases and 4 bases, there was a span of 16 bases. The CDR3: CASSSGPVNPTEAFF. The CDR3 DNA is TGCGCCAGCAGCTCGGGCCCGGTCAATCCCACTGAAGCTTTCTTT.

This clonotype was seen a handful of times. J is TRBJ1-2 and V is TRBV10-3; no clear D. The V gene lost 6 bases and the J gene lost 8 bases, with 16 bases spanning the gap. This CDR3 is built from 13 residues. Germline V gives CDR1 ENHRY, CDR2 SYGVKD. Here the CDR3 reads CAIRDGPAEGYTF. The CDR3 DNA sequence: TGTGCCATCAGAGACGGACCGGCGGAGGGCTACACCTTC.

This clonotype has a count of ten or more. The rearrangement joins TRBV6-6 to TRBJ2-7; 9 bases map to TRBD1. The CDR3 length is 14 residues. V lost 7 bases to trimming and J lost 0 bases; unmatched junction nucleotides: 4. Germline V lookup: CDR1 MNHNY, CDR2 SVGAGI (reference sequence). The CDR3 reads CASTRDRVSYEQYF. The CDR3, as DNA: TGTGCCAGCACTAGGGACAGGGTCTCCTACGAGCAGTACTTC.

This clonotype has a count of ten or more. V gene TRBV12-5 combines with J gene TRBJ2-1, with TRBD2 matching over 8 bases. This CDR3 contains 14 residues. Trimming at V came to 7 bases and at J to 4 bases, leaving 6 bases not matched to a gene. CDR1 LGHNT and CDR2 FRNRAP come from the germline V gene. This CDR3 reads CASAETSVYNEQFF. The CDR3 DNA follows: TGTGCTAGTGCGGAGACTAGCGTGTACAATGAGCAGTTCTTC.

There are a few counts of this clonotype. The V call is TRBV7-2, the J call TRBJ2-7; 8 bases fit TRBD2. This CDR3 contains 14 residues. Germline CDR1 reads SGHTA; CDR2 reads FQGNSA. J was trimmed by 4 bases and V by 8 bases; bases with no gene match: 10. The CDR3 coding sequence is TGTGCCAGCCGCCGCGGGGGGCTTTCTTACGAGCAGTACTTC. This gives the protein CASRRGGLSYEQYF.

This clonotype was seen at least ten times. The chain links TRBV30 to TRBJ2-3; TRBD2 agrees at 9 bases. CDR3 length: 14 amino acids. The germline gives CDR1 GTSNPN, CDR2 SVGIG (reference sequence). V shed 2 bases, J shed 3 bases, and the junction held 3 bases outside the gene matches. In nucleotides, the CDR3 is TGTGCCTGGAGTCAGGGACTAGCAACAGATACGCAGTATTTT. This codes for CAWSQGLATDTQYF.

V is TRBV3-1 and J is TRBJ2-1, with 7 bases matching TRBD2. This CDR3 region has 15 residues. The V and J ends lost 4 bases and 9 bases, in that order; junction bases with no gene match: 12. Germline V gene sequence: CDR1 LGHDT, CDR2 YNNKEL (reference sequence). CDR3 sequence: CASSRWEGHRGEQFF. The CDR3 region has the DNA TGTGCCAGCAGCCGGTGGGAGGGCCATAGGGGTGAGCAGTTCTTC.

This clonotype was counted many times. V and J are TRBV7-9 and TRBJ1-2, with D perhaps matching TRBD1 (6 bases). V was trimmed by 10 bases and J by 5 bases, leaving 17 bases between them. Germline assignment: CDR1 SEHNR and CDR2 FQNEAQ (reference sequence). The CDR3 is made up of 13 amino acids. CDR3: CATPSRGRYGYTF. DNA of the CDR3: TGTGCCACCCCTAGCAGGGGAAGGTATGGCTACACCTTC.

This clonotype was detected ten times or more. The gene calls are TRBV7-2 and TRBJ2-1, with unresolved D. The CDR3 contains 12 residues. Trimming cost V 1 base and J 12 bases, with 10 bases left between them. Germline CDR1 reads SGHTA; CDR2 reads FQGNSA. CDR3 sequence (DNA): TGTGCCAGCAGCTTAGGCCCGGCGAGGCAGTTCTTC. Amino acid sequence: CASSLGPARQFF.